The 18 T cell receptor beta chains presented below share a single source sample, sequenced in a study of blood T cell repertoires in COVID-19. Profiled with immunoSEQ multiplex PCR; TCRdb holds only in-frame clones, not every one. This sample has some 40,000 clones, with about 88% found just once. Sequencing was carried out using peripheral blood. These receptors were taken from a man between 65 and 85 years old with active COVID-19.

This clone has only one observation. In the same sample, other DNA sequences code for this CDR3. In DNA, the CDR3 is TGTGCCAGCAGCTTGACAGGGGGGAATCAGCCCCAGCATTTT. This codes for CASSLTGGNQPQHF. The J gene is TRBJ1-5, the V gene TRBV7-9; the match to TRBD1 covers 9 bases. Germline V gene data show CDR1 as SEHNR and CDR2 as FQNEAQ (reference sequence). The length of the CDR3 is 14 residues. V was pared by 3 bases and J by 4 bases, with 1 base of the junction left unmatched.

CDR3 loop: CASSPPWEVSADTQYF. CDR3 coding DNA: TGTGCCAGCTCACCACCGTGGGAGGTCAGCGCAGATACGCAGTATTTT. V and J are TRBV18 and TRBJ2-3; possible D gene TRBD2, 6 bases. V was cut by 0 bases and J by 4 bases, with 14 bases left in between. CDR1 is KGHSH, CDR2 LQKENI, per germline. This CDR3 has 16 amino acids.

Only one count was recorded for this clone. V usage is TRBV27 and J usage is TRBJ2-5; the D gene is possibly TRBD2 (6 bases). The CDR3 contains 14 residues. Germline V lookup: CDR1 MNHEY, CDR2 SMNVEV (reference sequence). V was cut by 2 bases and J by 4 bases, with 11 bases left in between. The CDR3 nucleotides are TGTGCCAGCAGTTTAGCGGGGATGGGAGAGACCCAGTACTTC. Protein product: CASSLAGMGETQYF.

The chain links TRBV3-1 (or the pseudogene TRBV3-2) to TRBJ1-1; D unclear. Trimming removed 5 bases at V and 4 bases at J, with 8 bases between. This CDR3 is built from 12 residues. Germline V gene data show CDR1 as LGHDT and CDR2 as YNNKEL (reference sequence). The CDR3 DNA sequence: TGTGCCAGCAGCGAGAGAAGCACTGAAGCTTTCTTT. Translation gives CASSERSTEAFF.

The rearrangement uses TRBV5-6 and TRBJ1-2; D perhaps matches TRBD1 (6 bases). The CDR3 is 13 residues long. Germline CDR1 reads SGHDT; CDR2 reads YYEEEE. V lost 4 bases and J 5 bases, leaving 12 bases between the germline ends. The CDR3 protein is CASSPGTLYGYTF. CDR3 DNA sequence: TGTGCCAGCAGCCCCGGGACACTATATGGCTACACCTTC.

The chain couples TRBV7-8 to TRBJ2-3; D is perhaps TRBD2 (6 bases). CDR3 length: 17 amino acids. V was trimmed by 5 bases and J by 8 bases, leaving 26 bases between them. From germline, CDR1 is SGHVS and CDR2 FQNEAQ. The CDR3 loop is CASSAIRLGFGTGTQYF. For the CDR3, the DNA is TGTGCCAGCAGCGCGATTCGACTAGGATTCGGCACTGGTACGCAGTATTTT.

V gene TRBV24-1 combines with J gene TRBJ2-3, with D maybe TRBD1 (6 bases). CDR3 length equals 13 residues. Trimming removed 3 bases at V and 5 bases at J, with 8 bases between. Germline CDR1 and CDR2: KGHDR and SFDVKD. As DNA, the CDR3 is TGTGCCACCAGTGATGCCAGGGGAGATACGCAGTATTTT. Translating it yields CATSDARGDTQYF.

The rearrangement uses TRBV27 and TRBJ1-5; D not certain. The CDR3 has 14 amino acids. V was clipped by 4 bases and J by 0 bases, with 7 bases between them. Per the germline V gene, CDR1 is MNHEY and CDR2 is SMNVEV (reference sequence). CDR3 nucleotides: TGTGCCAGCAGTTCCCGGTATAGCAATCAGCCCCAGCATTTT. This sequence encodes CASSSRYSNQPQHF.

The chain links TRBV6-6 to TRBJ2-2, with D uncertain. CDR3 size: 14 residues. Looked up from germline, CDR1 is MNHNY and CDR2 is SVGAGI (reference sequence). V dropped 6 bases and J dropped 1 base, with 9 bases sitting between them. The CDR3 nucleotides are TGTGCCAGCAGAAATGAGCGGAACACCGGGGAGCTGTTTTTT. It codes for CASRNERNTGELFF.

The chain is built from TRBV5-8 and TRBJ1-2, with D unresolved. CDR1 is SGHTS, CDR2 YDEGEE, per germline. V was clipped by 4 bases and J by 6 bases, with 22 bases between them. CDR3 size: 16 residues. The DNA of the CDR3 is TGTGCCAGCAGCCGCTCTCCTGACTCCCAACCAAATGGCTACACCTTC. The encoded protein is CASSRSPDSQPNGYTF.

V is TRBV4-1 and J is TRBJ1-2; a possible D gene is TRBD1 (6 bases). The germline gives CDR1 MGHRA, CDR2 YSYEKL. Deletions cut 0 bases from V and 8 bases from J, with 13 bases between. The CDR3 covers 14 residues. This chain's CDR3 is CASSQDRGIGGYTF. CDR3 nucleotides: TGCGCCAGCAGCCAAGACAGGGGCATCGGGGGCTACACCTTC.

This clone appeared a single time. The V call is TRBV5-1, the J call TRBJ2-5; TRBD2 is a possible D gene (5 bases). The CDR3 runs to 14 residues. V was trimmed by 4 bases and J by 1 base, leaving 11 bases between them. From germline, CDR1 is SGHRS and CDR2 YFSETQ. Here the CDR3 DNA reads TGCGCCAGCAGCAAGAGCGGCCCCCAAGAGACCCAGTACTTC. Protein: CASSKSGPQETQYF.

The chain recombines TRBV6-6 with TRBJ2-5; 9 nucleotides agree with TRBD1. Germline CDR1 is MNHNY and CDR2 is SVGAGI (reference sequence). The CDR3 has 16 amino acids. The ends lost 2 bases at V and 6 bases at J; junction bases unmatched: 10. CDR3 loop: CASSYPGQGRRKTQYF. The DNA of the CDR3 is TGTGCCAGCAGTTACCCTGGACAGGGGAGGAGGAAGACCCAGTACTTC.

CDR3 bases: TGTGCCAGCAGCCCTCTAGCGGGAGTTCACAATGAGCAGTTCTTC. Its protein is CASSPLAGVHNEQFF. The chain is built from TRBV7-8 and TRBJ2-1; TRBD2 matches 10 bases. From germline, CDR1 is SGHVS and CDR2 FQNEAQ. The CDR3 totals 15 residues. V lost 5 bases and J lost 5; bases outside the gene matches: 6.

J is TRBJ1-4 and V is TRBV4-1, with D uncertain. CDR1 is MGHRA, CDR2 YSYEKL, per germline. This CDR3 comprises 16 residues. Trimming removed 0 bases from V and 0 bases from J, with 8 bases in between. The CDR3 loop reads CASSQDTSATNEKLFF. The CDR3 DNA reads TGCGCCAGCAGCCAAGATACCAGTGCAACTAATGAAAAACTGTTTTTT.

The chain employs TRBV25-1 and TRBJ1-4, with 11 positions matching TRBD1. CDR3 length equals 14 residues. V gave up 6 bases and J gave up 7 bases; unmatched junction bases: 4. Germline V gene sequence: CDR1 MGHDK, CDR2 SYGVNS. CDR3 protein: CASSPGTGGEKLFF. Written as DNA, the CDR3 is TGTGCCAGCAGCCCCGGGACAGGGGGTGAAAAACTGTTTTTT.

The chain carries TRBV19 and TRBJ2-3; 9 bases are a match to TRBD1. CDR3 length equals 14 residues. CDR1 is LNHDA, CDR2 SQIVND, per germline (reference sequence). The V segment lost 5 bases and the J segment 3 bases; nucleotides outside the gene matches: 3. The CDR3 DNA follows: TGTGCCAGTAGTGCCGGACAGGGGACAGATACGCAGTATTTT. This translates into CASSAGQGTDTQYF.

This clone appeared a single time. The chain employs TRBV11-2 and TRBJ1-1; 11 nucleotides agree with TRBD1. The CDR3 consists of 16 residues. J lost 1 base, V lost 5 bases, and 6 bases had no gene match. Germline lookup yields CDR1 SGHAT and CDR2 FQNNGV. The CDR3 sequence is CASSHGDRGTNTEAFF. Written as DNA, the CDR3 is TGTGCCAGCAGCCACGGGGACAGGGGGACGAACACTGAAGCTTTCTTT.